The 25 T cell receptor beta chains in this list originate from one sample, sequenced in a study of Ad26.COV2.S vaccination and SARS-CoV-2 variants. TCRdb keeps only in-frame clones here, not all; method: immunoSEQ multiplex PCR. The sample has some 450,000 clones; less than 95% are singletons. Treatment described: around 19 received Ad26.COV2.S at low or high dose, single or two shots; about 5 received placebo; per-sample allocation not given. Vaccine and placebo recipients were sampled on day 63 after the first injection. This material consisted of peripheral blood, taken in a trial of Ad26.COV2.S vaccine versus placebo. The source of these receptors is a person aged 18-60 years who received the Ad26.COV2.S COVID-19 vaccine or a placebo.

The chain links TRBV7-9 to TRBJ1-6; the match to TRBD1 covers 7 bases. V lost 5 bases to trimming and J lost 8 bases; unmatched junction nucleotides: 12. The CDR3 extends over 16 amino acids. Germline-derived CDR1 and CDR2 are SEHNR and FQNEAQ (reference sequence). The CDR3 here is CASSIPQGFQDSPLHF. In DNA, the CDR3 is TGTGCCAGCAGCATACCACAGGGGTTTCAGGATTCACCCCTCCACTTT.

This chain joins TRBV27 and TRBJ2-6, with 9 bases matching TRBD1. This CDR3 contains 19 residues. Germline CDR1 reads MNHEY; CDR2 reads SMNVEV (reference sequence). J gave up 0 bases and V 2 bases, and 8 bases lay outside the gene matches. CDR3 nucleotide sequence: TGTGCCAGCAGTTTAGGAGGGGGACAGGGTCACTCTGGGGCCAACGTCCTGACTTTC. Its translation: CASSLGGGQGHSGANVLTF. The full variable domain, rest sourced from reference TRBV27 and TRBJ2-6, is EAQVTQNPRYLITVTGKKLTVTCSQNMNHEYMSWYRQDPGLGLRQIYYSMNVEVTDKGDVPEGYKVSRKEKRNFPLILESPSPNQTSLYFCASSLGGGQGHSGANVLTFGAGSRLTVL.

The V gene is TRBV6-4, the J gene TRBJ2-2; unclear D gene. The germline V gene has CDR1 MRHNA and CDR2 SNTAGT. CDR3 length equals 14 residues. Trimming took off 4 bases at V and 1 base at J, with 7 bases between the two ends. CDR3 DNA sequence: TGTGCCAGCAGTGTGACCGAGAACACCGGGGAGCTGTTTTTT. It is translated as CASSVTENTGELFF.

To note about this clone: Other DNA sequences in this sample translate to the same CDR3. The genes are TRBV20-1 and TRBJ1-2; possibly TRBD1 for D (5 bases). The V end was cut by 1 base, the J end by 6 bases, with 6 bases between. The length of the CDR3 is 11 residues. Per germline, CDR1 DFQATT and CDR2 SNEGSKA (reference sequence). The CDR3, as DNA: TGCAGTGCTAGAGTGGGGGATGGCTACACCTTC. It yields the protein CSARVGDGYTF.

The genes are TRBV5-4 and TRBJ1-4; D unclear. From germline, CDR1 is SGHNT and CDR2 YYREEE (reference sequence). The CDR3 is 14 residues long. Trimming shortened V by 0 bases and J by 8 bases, and 11 bases separated the two germline ends. This CDR3 reads CASSLGGGGEKLFF. The DNA for the CDR3 is TGTGCCAGCAGCTTGGGAGGCGGCGGGGAAAAACTGTTTTTT.

This chain links TRBV6-2 or TRBV6-3 with TRBJ2-6, with D possibly being TRBD1 (6 bases). The CDR3 runs 16 residues. Trimming removed 3 bases from V and 4 bases from J, with 13 bases in between. Per germline, CDR1 MNHEY and CDR2 SVGEGT. The CDR3 here is CASSYTGFSGANVLTF. CDR3 bases: TGTGCCAGCAGTTATACAGGGTTCTCCGGGGCCAACGTCCTGACTTTC.

In nucleotides, the CDR3 is TGTGCCAGCAGTGTAATTAGCCCGGAGTACTTC. This sequence encodes CASSVISPEYF. The chain links TRBV2 to TRBJ2-7; no clear D. The CDR3 has 11 residues. Trimming left V 4 bases short and J 11 bases short, with 12 bases between. Germline V gene lookup returns CDR1 SNHLY and CDR2 FYNNEI.

The gene calls are TRBV2 and TRBJ2-4, with 9 nucleotides matching TRBD2. This CDR3 spans 13 amino acids. Trimming at V came to 8 bases and at J to 8 bases, leaving 7 bases not matched to a gene. Germline values: CDR1 SNHLY, CDR2 FYNNEI. CDR3 sequence reads: CASQGLAEDIQYF. The CDR3 coding sequence is TGTGCCAGCCAGGGACTAGCAGAGGACATTCAGTACTTC. Combining the CDR3 with reference TRBV2 and TRBJ2-4 gives the whole variable domain EPEVTQTPSHQVTQMGQEVILRCVPISNHLYFYWYRQILGQKVEFLVSFYNNEISEKSEIFDDQFSVERPDGSNFTLKIRSTKLEDSAMYFCASQGLAEDIQYFGAGTRLSVL.

The J gene is TRBJ2-2, the V gene TRBV4-1; 8 bases line up with TRBD1. With 4 bases clipped from V and 0 bases from J, the junction kept 4 bases outside the gene matches. This CDR3 is built from 16 residues. Germline-derived CDR1 and CDR2 are MGHRA and YSYEKL. CDR3 DNA sequence: TGCGCCAGCAGCCGCTTGACAGGGGCGAACACCGGGGAGCTGTTTTTT. Protein product: CASSRLTGANTGELFF.

This rearrangement joins TRBV9 to TRBJ2-1; TRBD2 agrees at 7 bases. The V gene's germline CDR1 is SGDLS and CDR2 YYNGEE. This CDR3 region has 14 residues. The V gene end was trimmed by 1 base and the J gene end by 4 bases; junction bases not matched to a gene: 2. This CDR3 reads CASSVFGRYNEQFF. CDR3 in DNA: TGTGCCAGCAGCGTATTCGGGAGGTACAATGAGCAGTTCTTC. Full variable domain (remainder filled in from reference TRBV9 and TRBJ2-1): DSGVTQTPKHLITATGQRVTLRCSPRSGDLSVYWYQQSLDQGLQFLIQYYNGEERAKGNILERFSAQQFPDLHSELNLSSLELGDSALYFCASSVFGRYNEQFFGPGTRLTVL.

The chain couples TRBV7-2 to TRBJ2-3, with a weak D call TRBD1 (5 bases). V lost 6 bases, J lost 2 bases, and 12 bases lay in between. The CDR3 has 14 residues. Germline CDR1 and CDR2: SGHTA and FQGNSA. DNA of the CDR3: TGTGCCAGCAGGCTGGGGCGGTACACAGATACGCAGTATTTT. Protein product: CASRLGRYTDTQYF.

This clone was observed a few times. This sequence joins TRBV11-2 and TRBJ1-1, with D uncertain. The CDR3 has 13 residues. Trimming left V 1 base short and J 9 bases short, with 12 bases between. Per the germline V gene, CDR1 is SGHAT and CDR2 is FQNNGV. The CDR3 protein is CASSLGGNFKAFF. In nucleotides, the CDR3 is TGTGCCAGCAGCTTAGGTGGAAACTTTAAAGCTTTCTTT.

The rearrangement joins TRBV28 to TRBJ2-1, with 8 nucleotides matching TRBD2. Trimming at V came to 4 bases and at J to 7 bases, leaving 12 bases not matched to a gene. The germline gives CDR1 MDHEN, CDR2 SYDVKM. This CDR3 spans 16 amino acids. CDR3 DNA: TGTGCCAGCAGTTCCCGGACTAGCAGGTTTCTTAATGAGCAGTTCTTC. Its protein product is CASSSRTSRFLNEQFF.

J is TRBJ2-2 and V is TRBV19; the D is unclear. There are 14 residues in the CDR3. V gave up 1 base and J gave up 1 base, with 4 bases separating them. Germline V gene sequence: CDR1 LNHDA, CDR2 SQIVND (reference sequence). CDR3: CASSIGVNTGELFF. Written as DNA, the CDR3 is TGTGCCAGTAGTATAGGAGTGAACACCGGGGAGCTGTTTTTT.

The chain uses TRBV5-1 and TRBJ1-6; TRBD1 aligns across 8 bases. CDR3 size: 15 residues. Trimming removed 2 bases from V and 7 bases from J; junction bases left unmatched: 5. The V gene's germline CDR1 is SGHRS and CDR2 YFSETQ. The CDR3 region is CASSFLDRVNSPLHF. The CDR3 nucleotides are TGCGCCAGCAGCTTTTTGGACAGGGTCAATTCACCCCTCCACTTT.

The V gene is TRBV28, the J gene TRBJ1-4; D gene uncertain. The CDR3 contains 12 residues. The V gene lost 2 bases and the J gene lost 9 bases, with 7 bases spanning the gap. Germline V gene lookup returns CDR1 MDHEN and CDR2 SYDVKM. The CDR3 DNA sequence: TGTGCCAGCAGTTTACCCATCCAAAAACTGTTTTTT. It is translated as CASSLPIQKLFF.

The V and J genes are TRBV24-1 and TRBJ2-3; D unresolved. The CDR3 consists of 15 residues. The ends were cut back, 0 bases at V and 1 base at J, with 7 bases in the middle. Germline CDR1 is KGHDR and CDR2 is SFDVKD. The CDR3 protein is CATSDLGWGTDTQYF. The DNA of the CDR3 is TGTGCCACCAGTGATTTGGGTTGGGGCACAGATACGCAGTATTTT.

The chain's CDR3 is CASRRLAGGRNEQFF. The CDR3, as DNA: TGTGCCAGCAGACGACTAGCGGGAGGGCGCAATGAGCAGTTCTTC. This chain joins TRBV2 and TRBJ2-1; 14 positions agree with TRBD2. The CDR3 runs 15 residues. Germline CDR1 is SNHLY and CDR2 is FYNNEI. Unmatched junction bases numbered 4, after V lost 6 bases and J lost 6 bases.

The V and J genes are TRBV19 and TRBJ2-1, with no clear D. The V end was cut by 5 bases, the J end by 5 bases, with 13 bases between. The CDR3 sequence is 14 residues long. CDR1 and CDR2 from the germline V gene are LNHDA and SQIVND (reference sequence). The CDR3 bases are TGTGCCAGTAGTCCTCAAGGGTGGAACAATGAGCAGTTCTTC. As protein: CASSPQGWNNEQFF.

This clone occurred once. CDR3 amino acids: CASSGRAGELFF. For the CDR3, the DNA is TGTGCCAGTAGCGGGAGAGCCGGGGAGCTGTTTTTT. V usage is TRBV19 and J usage is TRBJ2-2, with D maybe TRBD2 (6 bases). Germline CDR1 is LNHDA and CDR2 is SQIVND (reference sequence). V shed 6 bases and J shed 6 bases, with 8 bases lying between them. The CDR3 covers 12 residues. Full variable domain (rest looked up from reference TRBV19 and TRBJ2-2): DGGITQSPKYLFRKEGQNVTLSCEQNLNHDAMYWYRQDPGQGLRLIYYSQIVNDFQKGDIAEGYSVSREKKESFPLTVTSAQKNPTAFYLCASSGRAGELFFGEGSRLTVL.

With regard to this clone: At the DNA level, this CDR3 is encoded by other sequences in the same sample as well. The chain carries TRBV28 and TRBJ2-7, with 11 bases that match TRBD1. Losses at the gene ends were 5 bases for V and 4 bases for J; bases not matched to a gene: 7. The CDR3 covers 15 residues. Germline V gene sequence: CDR1 MDHEN, CDR2 SYDVKM. The CDR3 bases are TGTGCCAGCAGTCCCCCGGGACAGGGGGGGTACGAGCAGTACTTC. It yields the protein CASSPPGQGGYEQYF. Based on the CDR3 plus reference TRBV28 and TRBJ2-7, the full variable domain is DVKVTQSSRYLVKRTGEKVFLECVQDMDHENMFWYRQDPGLGLRLIYFSYDVKMKEKGDIPEGYSVSREKKERFSLILESASTNQTSMYLCASSPPGQGGYEQYFGPGTRLTVT.

The chain combines TRBV11-1 with TRBJ1-6; 8 bases are a match to TRBD1. Germline assignment: CDR1 SGHAT and CDR2 FQDESV (reference sequence). This CDR3 comprises 14 residues. V gave up 1 base and J gave up 7 bases; unmatched junction bases: 0. The CDR3 sequence: CASSLDRGNSPLHF. CDR3 bases: TGTGCCAGCAGCTTAGACAGGGGGAATTCACCCCTCCACTTT.

The chain carries TRBV7-8 and TRBJ2-2, with 9 bases fitting TRBD1. Trimming cost V 5 bases and J 3 bases; bases outside gene matches: 4. Germline V lookup: CDR1 SGHVS, CDR2 FQNEAQ. CDR3 length: 15 residues. The CDR3 here is CASSADRGDTGELFF. The CDR3 region has the DNA TGTGCCAGCAGCGCGGACAGGGGAGACACCGGGGAGCTGTTTTTT.

CDR3 protein: CASSLAGGPRTDTQYF. Here the CDR3 DNA reads TGTGCCAGCAGCTTAGCCGGTGGCCCCCGCACAGATACGCAGTATTTT. This rearrangement joins TRBV7-2 to TRBJ2-3; D is unresolved. Germline CDR1 is SGHTA and CDR2 is FQGNSA. The CDR3 extends over 16 amino acids. Trimming left V 0 bases short and J 1 base short, with 11 bases between.

J is TRBJ2-1 and V is TRBV3-1 (or the pseudogene TRBV3-2), with TRBD1 identical over 8 bases. Unmatched junction bases numbered 8, after V lost 2 bases and J lost 5 bases. Germline-derived CDR1 and CDR2 are LGHDT and YNNKEL (reference sequence). The CDR3 is made up of 16 amino acids. The CDR3 sequence is CASSQQRTGLNNEQFF. CDR3 in DNA: TGTGCCAGCAGCCAACAGCGGACAGGGTTGAACAATGAGCAGTTCTTC.